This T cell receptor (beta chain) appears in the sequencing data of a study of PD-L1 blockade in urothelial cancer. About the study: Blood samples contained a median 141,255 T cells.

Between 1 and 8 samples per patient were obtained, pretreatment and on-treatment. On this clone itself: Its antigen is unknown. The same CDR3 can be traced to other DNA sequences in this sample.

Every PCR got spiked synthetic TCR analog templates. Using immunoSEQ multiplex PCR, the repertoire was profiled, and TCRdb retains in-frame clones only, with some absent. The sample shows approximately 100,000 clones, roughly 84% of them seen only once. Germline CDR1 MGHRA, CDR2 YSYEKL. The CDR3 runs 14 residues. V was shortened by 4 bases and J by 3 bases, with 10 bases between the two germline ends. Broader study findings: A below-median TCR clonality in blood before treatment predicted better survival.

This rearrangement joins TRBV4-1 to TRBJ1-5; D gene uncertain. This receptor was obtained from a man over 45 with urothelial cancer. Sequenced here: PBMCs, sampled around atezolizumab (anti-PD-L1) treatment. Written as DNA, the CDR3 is TGCGCCAGCAGCCCACTGGTCATCAATCAGCCCCAGCATTTT. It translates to CASSPLVINQPQHF.